This T cell receptor (beta chain) derives from a study of blood T cells in healthy people across ages. Study conclusions and caveats: Both higher diversity and more naive CD4+ cells marked long-lived donors when set against aged donors. Any conclusive comparison of naive versus antigen-experienced cells was prevented by using unsorted PBMCs.

A second PCR, run for roughly 6 to 11 cycles, used a sample-barcoded 5' primer plus a J-beta primer mix. The authors tagged each cDNA molecule using a template-switch adaptor with 12 random nucleotides. TCRdb fed the 5' RACE reads into MiXCR, producing one record per CDR3 protein. The repertoire has around 400,000 distinct CDR3 sequences, 45% to 60% of them found once; the top ten carry approximately 51%. Remarks on this clonotype: Antigen specificity is unknown. This may arise from a read error, as a much more abundant clone is one base away.

V was trimmed by 3 bases and J by 0 bases, leaving 12 bases between them. The germline gives CDR1 GTSNPN, CDR2 SVGIG (reference sequence). The CDR3 sequence is 14 residues long. The sequenced sample was blood. This TCR was sampled from a man aged 55-75 years in good health. The rearrangement uses TRBV30 and TRBJ2-7, with a tentative D call TRBD1 (6 bases). CDR3 DNA sequence: TGTGCCTGGAGCACAGGGATCCGCTCCTACGAGCAGTACTTC. This gives the protein CAWSTGIRSYEQYF.